The 23 T cell receptor beta chains presented below share a single source sample, sequenced in a study of cytomegalovirus exposure and HLA in healthy donors. 60 Vbeta and 13 Jbeta primers were used in PCR. Assay used: immunoSEQ multiplex PCR; TCRdb lists only in-frame clones, some missing. The repertoire includes some 120,000 clones, approximately 78% of them detected once, and just under 6.5% sits in the top ten. Input material: PBMCs. Receptor source: a woman in her forties in good health and CMV-seronegative.

This chain uses TRBV21-1 with TRBJ2-5; the table's TRBD2 call for D was not verified on the DNA. TRBV21-1 counts as a pseudogene. The CDR3 spans 21 residues. The CDR3 DNA reads as TGTGCCAGCACTCGAGTCATTATTCGTCCGGGATCAACCCTCCTGGGAGAGACCCAGTACTTC. Translation gives CASTRVIIRPGSTLLGETQYF.

Turning to this clone: The junction shows a germline mismatch at one end, possibly a read error. In nucleotides, the CDR3 is TGTTCCAGCAGCTTAGTCGGACTCTCCTCCTACGAGCAGTACTTC. Translation: CSSSLVGLSSYEQYF. The chain joins TRBV7-9 to TRBJ2-7; perhaps TRBD2 as D (5 bases). From germline, CDR1 is SEHNR and CDR2 FQNEAQ (reference sequence). The CDR3 has 15 amino acids.

In its sample, this clone was seen a few times. The junction departs from the called germline gene at one end, perhaps through a read error. V usage is TRBV5-4 and J usage is TRBJ2-6; D might be TRBD1 (6 bases). Germline V gene sequence: CDR1 SGHNT, CDR2 YYREEE (reference sequence). The CDR3 has 18 amino acids. CDR3 residues: CASSGAGTRISGANGLTF. DNA of the CDR3: TGTGCCAGCAGCGGAGCCGGGACAAGAATCTCTGGGGCCAACGGCCTGACTTTC.

This clone was recorded a few times. V gene TRBV10-3 combines with J gene TRBJ2-3; 8 nucleotides line up with TRBD2. Germline loops: CDR1 ENHRY, CDR2 SYGVKD. Trimming removed 0 bases from V and 5 bases from J; junction bases left unmatched: 7. The CDR3 contains 16 residues. The CDR3 nucleotides are TGTGCCATCAGTGAGTCGAACGGGAGGGCCAGAGATACGCAGTATTTT. Translated, it gives CAISESNGRARDTQYF.

The genes are TRBV6-6 and TRBJ2-1, with D perhaps TRBD1 (5 bases). The CDR3 sequence is 15 residues long. V was shortened by 2 bases and J by 0 bases, with 8 bases between the two germline ends. Germline CDR1 and CDR2: MNHNY and SVGAGI (reference sequence). The DNA for the CDR3 is TGTGCCAGCAGTTACAGGGGTAGCTCCTACAATGAGCAGTTCTTC. Protein: CASSYRGSSYNEQFF.

The chain carries TRBV18 and TRBJ2-7; 15 bases match TRBD2. Germline values: CDR1 KGHSH, CDR2 LQKENI. V dropped 1 base and J dropped 6; count of bases not matched to a gene: 1. This CDR3 is built from 15 residues. The CDR3 reads CASSPRGLAGGEQYF. The CDR3 coding sequence is TGTGCCAGCTCACCACGGGGACTAGCGGGAGGCGAGCAGTACTTC.

This sequence joins TRBV14 and TRBJ2-5; D perhaps matches TRBD1 (5 bases). TRBJ2-7 matches the DNA end more closely, so the J call is doubtful. CDR3 size: 13 residues. In germline, CDR1 is SGHDN, CDR2 FVKESK. In nucleotides, the CDR3 is TGTGCCAGCAGCTACACCCAGGGATACGAGCAGTACTTC. Translated: CASSYTQGYEQYF.

The chain recombines TRBV15 with TRBJ2-4; a possible D gene is TRBD1 (6 bases). CDR3 length equals 14 residues. Per germline, CDR1 LNHNV and CDR2 YYDKDF (reference sequence). V lost 2 bases, J lost 4 bases, and 9 bases lay in between. CDR3 sequence: CATSRRQVKNIQYF. CDR3 nucleotide sequence: TGTGCCACCAGCAGAAGACAGGTTAAAAACATTCAGTACTTC.

The V and J genes are TRBV5-8 and TRBJ2-1; maybe TRBD1 (6 bases). This CDR3 has 15 amino acids. V lost 3 bases and J 0 bases, leaving 10 bases between the germline ends. Germline assignment: CDR1 SGHTS and CDR2 YDEGEE. CDR3: CASSYDRSSYNEQFF. The CDR3 DNA sequence: TGTGCCAGCAGCTACGACAGGAGCTCCTACAATGAGCAGTTCTTC.

This chain joins TRBV5-1 and TRBJ2-6; D is ambiguous. The CDR3 has 15 residues. Germline-derived CDR1 and CDR2 are SGHRS and YFSETQ. Trimming stripped 1 base from V and 0 bases from J, with 5 bases between. CDR3 sequence (DNA): TGCGCCAGCAGCTTGTCCAGCTCTGGGGCCAACGTCCTGACTTTC. Translating it yields CASSLSSSGANVLTF.

This chain uses TRBV28 with TRBJ2-6; 12 bases map to TRBD1. The CDR3 runs 17 residues. CDR1 MDHEN and CDR2 SYDVKM come from the germline V gene. The V segment lost 3 bases and the J segment 5 bases; nucleotides outside the gene matches: 5. The CDR3 sequence is CASSLTGTGGRANVLTF. The CDR3 DNA reads as TGTGCCAGCAGTTTGACCGGGACAGGGGGCCGGGCCAACGTCCTGACTTTC.

V is TRBV6-6 and J is TRBJ2-7, with 8 bases lining up with TRBD1. The CDR3 runs 14 residues. CDR1 is MNHNY, CDR2 SVGAGI, per germline (reference sequence). Trimming took 2 bases from V and 5 from J; bases not matched to a gene: 5. CDR3 residues: CASSYPPTGDEQYF. CDR3 coding DNA: TGTGCCAGCAGTTACCCCCCGACAGGGGACGAGCAGTACTTC.

The chain employs TRBV7-2 and TRBJ2-7; D remains unclear. The V gene lost 3 bases and the J gene lost 2 bases, with 8 bases spanning the gap. Germline assignment: CDR1 SGHTA and CDR2 FQGNSA. The CDR3 length is 13 residues. CDR3 region: CASSLGNTYEQYF. CDR3 bases: TGTGCCAGCAGCTTGGGCAACACCTACGAGCAGTACTTC.

This clone was seen just once. Compared with germline, one end of the junction differs, possibly owing to a read error. The sample contains more than one DNA sequence encoding this CDR3. The rearrangement links TRBV7-9 to TRBJ1-2, with D possibly matching TRBD1 (6 bases). CDR1 and CDR2 from the germline V gene are SEHNR and FQNEAQ (reference sequence). This CDR3 spans 13 amino acids. CDR3 protein: CSSSPTGNYGYTF. The CDR3 bases are TGTTCCAGCAGCCCCACAGGGAATTATGGCTACACCTTC.

V is TRBV11-2 and J is TRBJ1-2; 7 bases are shared with TRBD1. The CDR3 covers 14 residues. After removal of 4 bases from V and 2 bases from J, the junction contained 4 bases not matched to a gene. Germline V gene lookup returns CDR1 SGHAT and CDR2 FQNNGV. This CDR3 is CASSSLTGNYGYTF. DNA of the CDR3: TGTGCCAGCAGCTCCCTGACAGGGAACTATGGCTACACCTTC.

The CDR3 DNA follows: TGTGCCAGCAGTCCTCATCACAATAGCCGGGCTTTCTTT. It codes for CASSPHHNSRAFF. The V call is TRBV28, the J call TRBJ1-1; no clear D gene. V shed 5 bases and J shed 11 bases, with 18 bases lying between them. Germline V CDR1 and CDR2: MDHEN, SYDVKM. The CDR3 extends over 13 amino acids.

The genes are TRBV7-9 and TRBJ2-5, with a tentative D call TRBD2 (5 bases). Trimming stripped 2 bases from V and 5 bases from J, with 15 bases between. The CDR3 spans 15 residues. Germline V CDR1 and CDR2: SEHNR, FQNEAQ (reference sequence). The CDR3 region has the DNA TGTGCCAGCAGCTTAAGTAGCGCCCGGCTTGAGACCCAGTACTTC. Translated, it gives CASSLSSARLETQYF.

The chain recombines TRBV7-8 with TRBJ1-6, with 7 bases aligning to TRBD1. Trimming removed 5 bases from V and 10 bases from J; junction bases left unmatched: 14. This CDR3 is 16 amino acids long. The V gene's germline CDR1 is SGHVS and CDR2 FQNEAQ. CDR3 nucleotide sequence: TGTGCCAGCAGCCCGAGACCGACAGGGATAAAATCACCCCTCCACTTT. The encoded protein is CASSPRPTGIKSPLHF.

This chain connects TRBV7-2 to TRBJ2-3; 7 bases map to TRBD1. The CDR3 sequence is 15 residues long. Germline V gives CDR1 SGHTA, CDR2 FQGNSA. V dropped 6 bases and J dropped 2; count of bases not matched to a gene: 8. CDR3 in amino acids: CASSTQGWFTDTQYF. The CDR3 coding sequence is TGTGCCAGCAGTACACAGGGGTGGTTCACAGATACGCAGTATTTT. Full variable domain (missing parts from reference TRBV7-2 and TRBJ2-3): GAGVSQSPSNKVTEKGKDVELRCDPISGHTALYWYRQSLGQGLEFLIYFQGNSAPDKSGLPSDRFSAERTGGSVSTLTIQRTQQEDSAVYLCASSTQGWFTDTQYFGPGTRLTVL.

V is TRBV21-1 and J is TRBJ1-5; the table assigns TRBD1, which was not confirmed against the DNA. TRBV21-1 is a pseudogene segment. The CDR3 totals 16 residues. CDR3 amino acids: CASSNGPPLTDQPQHF. The CDR3 nucleotides read TGTGCCAGCAGCAATGGTCCCCCTTTAACAGATCAGCCCCAGCATTTT.

V and J are TRBV28 and TRBJ2-4; D may be TRBD2 (7 bases). The germline V and J ends were trimmed by 4 bases and 4 bases, with 17 bases remaining between them. Germline assignment: CDR1 MDHEN and CDR2 SYDVKM. The CDR3 runs 16 residues. CDR3 DNA: TGTGCCAGCAGTTCCGTTGGGGGAGGGGGGAAAAACATTCAGTACTTC. This sequence encodes CASSSVGGGGKNIQYF.

In its sample, this clone was seen a few times. The chain recombines TRBV9 with TRBJ2-5, with D possibly matching TRBD2 (7 bases). The end of the DNA aligns better with TRBJ2-7, so the J call may be wrong. There are 15 residues in the CDR3. Germline-derived CDR1 and CDR2 are SGDLS and YYNGEE. CDR3 nucleotides: TGTGCCAGCAGTCCCCGGGGGGCAGGGACAAACGAGCAGTACTTC. This translates into CASSPRGAGTNEQYF.

V and J are TRBV7-2 and TRBJ2-7; TRBD1 matches at 11 bases. The CDR3 runs to 14 residues. J was trimmed by 9 bases and V by 6 bases; bases with no gene match: 10. Germline CDR1 reads SGHTA; CDR2 reads FQGNSA. CDR3 DNA sequence: TGTGCCAGCAGTCAAACGGGACAGGGGGTGGGGCAGTACTTC. Encoded protein: CASSQTGQGVGQYF.